These T cell receptor beta chains were read from a single sample in a study of early T cells in non-severe SARS-CoV-2 infection. TCRdb processed the 5' RACE reads anew with MiXCR; each CDR3 protein has one entry. The sample contains roughly 31,000 distinct CDR3 sequences, about 4.6% of which appear only once. Sequenced sample: whole blood. These TCRs come from an adult who was a healthcare worker with PCR-confirmed SARS-CoV-2 infection or an uninfected control (not recorded which). Both conserved end residues are part of each CDR3. The order of the fields is V gene, clone size, J gene, D gene, CDR3 DNA, CDR3 protein. A D gene is named only where the DNA matches it firmly. Only part of the rows carry a size: once, few, many, or a class if the clone is expanded.

TRBV29-1	many	TRBJ2-5	TRBD1	TGCAGCGCCCCGGTGACAGGGTCCGAGACCCAGTACTTC	CSAPVTGSETQYF
TRBV3-1	many	TRBJ2-5	.	TGTGCCAGCAGCCAAGATTTGCAGGGCAGGCAAGAGACCCAGTACTTC	CASSQDLQGRQETQYF
TRBV5-4	many	TRBJ2-1	.	TGTGCCAGCAGCCAATCCGGGACTTCTAACAATGAGCAGTTCTTC	CASSQSGTSNNEQFF
TRBV5-1	few	TRBJ1-6	TRBD1	TGCGCCAGCAGCTACGGCGGGACAGGGGAATCACCCCTCCACTTT	CASSYGGTGESPLHF
TRBV20-1	many	TRBJ2-7	TRBD2	TGCAGTGCTAGAGGCGGGGGGATGGTTGGCGAGCAGTACTTC	CSARGGGMVGEQYF
TRBV20-1	many	TRBJ2-7	TRBD2	TGCAGTGCTAGTGGGCTAGCGGGCTCGGTCGGAATCCACGAGCAGTACTTC	CSASGLAGSVGIHEQYF
TRBV19	.	TRBJ1-6	.	TGTGCCAGTACCAGGTGGTCTTCCTATAATTCACCCCTCCACTTT	CASTRWSSYNSPLHF
TRBV13	many	TRBJ1-5	.	TGTGCCAGCAGCTTTCGTGGAGTGGGGCAGCCCCAGCATTTT	CASSFRGVGQPQHF
TRBV29-1	many	TRBJ2-1	TRBD1	TGCAGCGTTGTCAGGGGGACATCCGATGAGCAGTTCTTC	CSVVRGTSDEQFF
TRBV11-3	many	TRBJ2-1	.	TGTGCCAGCAGCTTAGATCGCAGGGAGCAGTTCTTC	CASSLDRREQFF
TRBV28	many	TRBJ1-1	TRBD1	TGTGCCAGCAGCAATGGGGACAGGGTCACTGAAGCTTTCTTT	CASSNGDRVTEAFF
TRBV5-6	many	TRBJ1-2	.	TGTGCCAGCAGCTCCGTCGATGTCGGCGGCTACACCTTC	CASSSVDVGGYTF
TRBV7-6	few	TRBJ2-2	TRBD2	TGTGCCAGCAGCTTAGAATCTGCGGGAGTCACCGGGGAGCTGTTTTTT	CASSLESAGVTGELFF
TRBV12-5	.	TRBJ2-3	.	TGTGCTAGTGGTTTGGTCGGCACAGATACGCAGTATTTT	CASGLVGTDTQYF
TRBV27	.	TRBJ2-1	.	TGTGCCAGCAGTTTAAATACCTACAATGAGCAGTTCTTC	CASSLNTYNEQFF
TRBV7-3	few	TRBJ2-3	.	TGTGCCAGCAGCTTAAGAGGAGGCCCTAGCACAGATACGCAGTATTTT	CASSLRGGPSTDTQYF
TRBV2	.	TRBJ2-3	TRBD2	TGTGCCAGTGAAGCGGGAATTGGCACAGATACGCAGTATTTT	CASEAGIGTDTQYF
TRBV11-2	.	TRBJ2-7	.	TGTGCCAGCAGCTTACCAGCTATCTCCTACGAGCAGTACTTC	CASSLPAISYEQYF
TRBV3-1	few	TRBJ2-3	.	TGTGCCAGCAGCCAAGATCCGGACAACACAGATACGCAGTATTTT	CASSQDPDNTDTQYF
TRBV20-1	many	TRBJ2-4	TRBD1	TGCAGTGCTGGATACATTTCTATGACAGGGCTAGCCAAAAACATTCAGTACTTC	CSAGYISMTGLAKNIQYF
TRBV11-1	many	TRBJ1-6	.	TGTGCCAGCAGCTTGAGGAGATTATCCGCTTCACCCCTCCACTTT	CASSLRRLSASPLHF
TRBV12-3/TRBV12-4	many	TRBJ2-1	TRBD1	TGTGCCAGCAGTTTCCGGGACAGGGTCTATGAGCAGTTCTTC	CASSFRDRVYEQFF
TRBV7-2	many	TRBJ1-1	TRBD1	TGTGCCAGCAGTTTTTGGACAGGGTGGGCCCTGAACACTGAAGCTTTCTTT	CASSFWTGWALNTEAFF
TRBV29-1	few	TRBJ2-2	.	TGCAGCGGAATCCATCCAGGGTCCGGGGAGCTGTTTTTT	CSGIHPGSGELFF
TRBV6-4	many	TRBJ2-1	.	TGTGCCAGCAGTGACTCAGCGGGCTCCTACAATGAGCAGTTCTTC	CASSDSAGSYNEQFF
TRBV5-1	.	TRBJ1-1	.	TGCGCCAGCAGCTTGGACCCAGGAGGAGGAATGAAGACTGAAGCTTTCTTT	CASSLDPGGGMKTEAFF